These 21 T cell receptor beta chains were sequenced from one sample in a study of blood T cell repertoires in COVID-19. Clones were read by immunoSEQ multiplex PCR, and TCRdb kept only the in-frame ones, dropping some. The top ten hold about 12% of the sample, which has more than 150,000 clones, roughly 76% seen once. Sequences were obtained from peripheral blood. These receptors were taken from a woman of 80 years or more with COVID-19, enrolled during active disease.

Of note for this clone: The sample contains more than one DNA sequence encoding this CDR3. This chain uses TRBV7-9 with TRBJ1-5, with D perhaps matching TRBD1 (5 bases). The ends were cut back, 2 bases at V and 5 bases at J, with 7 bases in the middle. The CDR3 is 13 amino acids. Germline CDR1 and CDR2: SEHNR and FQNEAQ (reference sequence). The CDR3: CASSLQGDQPQHF. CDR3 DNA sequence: TGTGCCAGCAGCTTACAGGGCGATCAGCCCCAGCATTTT.

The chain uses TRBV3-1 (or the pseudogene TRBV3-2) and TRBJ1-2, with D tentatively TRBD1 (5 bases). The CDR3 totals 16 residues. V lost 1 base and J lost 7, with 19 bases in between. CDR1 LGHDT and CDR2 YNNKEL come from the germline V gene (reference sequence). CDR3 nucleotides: TGTGCCAGCAGCCAAGTACTGGTTCTACCCCAGGGTGGCTACACCTTC. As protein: CASSQVLVLPQGGYTF.

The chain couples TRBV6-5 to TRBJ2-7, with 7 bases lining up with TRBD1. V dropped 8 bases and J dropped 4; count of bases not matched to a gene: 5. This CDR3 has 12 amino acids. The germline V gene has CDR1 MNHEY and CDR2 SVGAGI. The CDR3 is CASSRGLYEQYF. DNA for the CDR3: TGTGCCAGCTCGAGGGGGCTGTACGAGCAGTACTTC.

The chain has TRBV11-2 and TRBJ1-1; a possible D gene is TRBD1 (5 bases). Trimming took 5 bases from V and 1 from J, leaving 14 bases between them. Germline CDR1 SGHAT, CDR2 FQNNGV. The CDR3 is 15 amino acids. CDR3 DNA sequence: TGTGCCAGCAGCCTACAGGTCCCCCCGAACACTGAAGCTTTCTTT. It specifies CASSLQVPPNTEAFF.

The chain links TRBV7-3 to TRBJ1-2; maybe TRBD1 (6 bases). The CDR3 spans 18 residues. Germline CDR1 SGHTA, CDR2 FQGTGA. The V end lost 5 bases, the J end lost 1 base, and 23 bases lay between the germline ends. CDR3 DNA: TGTGCCAGCAGCGACCCCCGACCAGGGGAATGGGGTAACTATGGCTACACCTTC. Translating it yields CASSDPRPGEWGNYGYTF.

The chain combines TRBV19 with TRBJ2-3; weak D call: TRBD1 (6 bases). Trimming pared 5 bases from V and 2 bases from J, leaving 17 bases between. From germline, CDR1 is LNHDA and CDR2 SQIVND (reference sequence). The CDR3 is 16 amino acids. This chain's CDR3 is CASSQVWGHLTDTQYF. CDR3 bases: TGTGCCAGTAGTCAAGTATGGGGGCACCTCACAGATACGCAGTATTTT.

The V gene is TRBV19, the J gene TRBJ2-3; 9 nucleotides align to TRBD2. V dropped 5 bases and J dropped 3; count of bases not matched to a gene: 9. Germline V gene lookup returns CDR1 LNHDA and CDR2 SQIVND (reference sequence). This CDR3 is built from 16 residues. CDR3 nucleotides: TGTGCCAGTAGTCCGCGCATAGCGGGAGCAACAGATACGCAGTATTTT. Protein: CASSPRIAGATDTQYF.

The CDR3 spells CASSRAPGGRETQYF. Written as DNA, the CDR3 is TGTGCCAGCTCACGAGCTCCTGGGGGCCGAGAGACCCAGTACTTC. V is TRBV18 and J is TRBJ2-5; possible D gene TRBD1, 6 bases. Looked up from germline, CDR1 is KGHSH and CDR2 is LQKENI. The CDR3 is 15 amino acids. V lost 4 bases and J lost 4, with 16 bases in between.

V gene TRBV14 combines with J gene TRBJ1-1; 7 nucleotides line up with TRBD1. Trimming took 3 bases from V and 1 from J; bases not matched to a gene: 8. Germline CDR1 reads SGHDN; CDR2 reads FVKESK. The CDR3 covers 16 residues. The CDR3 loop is CASSQIYRGRNTEAFF. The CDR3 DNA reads TGTGCCAGCAGCCAGATCTACAGGGGACGGAACACTGAAGCTTTCTTT.

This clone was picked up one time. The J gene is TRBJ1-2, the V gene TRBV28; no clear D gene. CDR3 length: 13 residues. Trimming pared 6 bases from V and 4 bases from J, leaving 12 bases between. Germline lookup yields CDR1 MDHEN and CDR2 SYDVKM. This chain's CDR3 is CASSIGGLYGYTF. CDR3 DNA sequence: TGTGCCAGCAGCATTGGAGGCCTCTATGGCTACACCTTC.

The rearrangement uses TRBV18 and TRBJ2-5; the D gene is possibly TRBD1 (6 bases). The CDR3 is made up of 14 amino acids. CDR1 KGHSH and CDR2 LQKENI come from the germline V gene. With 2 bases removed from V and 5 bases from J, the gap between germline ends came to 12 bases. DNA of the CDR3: TGTGCCAGCTCACCAATCTTCCAGGGGGAGACCCAGTACTTC. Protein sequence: CASSPIFQGETQYF.

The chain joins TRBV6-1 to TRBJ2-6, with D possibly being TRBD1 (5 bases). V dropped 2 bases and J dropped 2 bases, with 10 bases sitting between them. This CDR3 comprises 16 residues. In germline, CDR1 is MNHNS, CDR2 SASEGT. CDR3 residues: CASSESGRAGANVLTF. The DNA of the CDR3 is TGTGCCAGCAGTGAATCGGGCAGGGCTGGGGCCAACGTCCTGACTTTC.

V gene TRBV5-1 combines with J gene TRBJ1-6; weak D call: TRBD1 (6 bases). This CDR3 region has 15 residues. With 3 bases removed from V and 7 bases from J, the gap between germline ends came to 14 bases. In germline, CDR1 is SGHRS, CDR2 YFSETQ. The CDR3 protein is CASSSLGGANSPLHF. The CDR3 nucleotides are TGCGCCAGCAGCTCCCTGGGGGGGGCCAATTCACCCCTCCACTTT.

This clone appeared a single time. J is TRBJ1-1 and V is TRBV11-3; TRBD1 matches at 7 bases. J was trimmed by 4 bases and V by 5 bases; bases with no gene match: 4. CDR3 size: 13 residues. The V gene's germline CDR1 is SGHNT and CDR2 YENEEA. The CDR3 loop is CASSATGATEAFF. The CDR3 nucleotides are TGTGCCAGCAGCGCTACAGGGGCCACTGAAGCTTTCTTT.

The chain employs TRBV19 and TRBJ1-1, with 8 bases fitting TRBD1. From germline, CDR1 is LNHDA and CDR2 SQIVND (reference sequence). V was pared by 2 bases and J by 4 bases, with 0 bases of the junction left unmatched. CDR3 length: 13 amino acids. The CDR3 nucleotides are TGTGCCAGTAGTATAACAGGGGGCACTGAAGCTTTCTTT. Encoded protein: CASSITGGTEAFF.

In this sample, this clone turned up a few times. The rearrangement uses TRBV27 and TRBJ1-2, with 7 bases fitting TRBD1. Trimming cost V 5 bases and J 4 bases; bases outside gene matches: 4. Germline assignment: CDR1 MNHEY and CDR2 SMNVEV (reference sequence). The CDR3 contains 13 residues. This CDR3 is CASSPRQGYGYTF. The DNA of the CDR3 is TGTGCCAGCAGTCCTCGACAGGGCTATGGCTACACCTTC.

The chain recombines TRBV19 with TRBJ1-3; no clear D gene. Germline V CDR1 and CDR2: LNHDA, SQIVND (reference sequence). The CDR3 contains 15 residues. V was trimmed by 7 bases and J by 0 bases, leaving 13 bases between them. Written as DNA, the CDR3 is TGTGCCAGTATGGATAGACTGTTCTCTGGAAACACCATATATTTT. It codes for CASMDRLFSGNTIYF. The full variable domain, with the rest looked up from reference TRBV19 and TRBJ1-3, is DGGITQSPKYLFRKEGQNVTLSCEQNLNHDAMYWYRQDPGQGLRLIYYSQIVNDFQKGDIAEGYSVSREKKESFPLTVTSAQKNPTAFYLCASMDRLFSGNTIYFGEGSWLTVV.

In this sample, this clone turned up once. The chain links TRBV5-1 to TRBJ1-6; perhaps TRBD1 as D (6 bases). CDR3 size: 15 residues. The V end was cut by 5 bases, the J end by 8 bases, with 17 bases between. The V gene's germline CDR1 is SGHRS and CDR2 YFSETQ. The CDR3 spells CASRQTVQGHSPLHF. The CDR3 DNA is TGCGCCAGCAGACAGACCGTTCAGGGGCATTCACCCCTCCACTTT.

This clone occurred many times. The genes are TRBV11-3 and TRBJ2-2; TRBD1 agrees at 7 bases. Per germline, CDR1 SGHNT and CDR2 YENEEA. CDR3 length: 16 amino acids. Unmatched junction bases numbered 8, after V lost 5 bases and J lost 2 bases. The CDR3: CASSQPGQDNTGELFF. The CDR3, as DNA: TGTGCCAGCAGCCAACCTGGACAGGATAACACCGGGGAGCTGTTTTTT.

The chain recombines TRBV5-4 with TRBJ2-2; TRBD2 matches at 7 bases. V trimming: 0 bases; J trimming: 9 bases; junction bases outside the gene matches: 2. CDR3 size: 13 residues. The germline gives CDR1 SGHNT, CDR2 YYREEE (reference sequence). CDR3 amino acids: CASSLGGRRELFF. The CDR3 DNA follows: TGTGCCAGCAGCTTGGGCGGGAGAAGGGAGCTGTTTTTT.

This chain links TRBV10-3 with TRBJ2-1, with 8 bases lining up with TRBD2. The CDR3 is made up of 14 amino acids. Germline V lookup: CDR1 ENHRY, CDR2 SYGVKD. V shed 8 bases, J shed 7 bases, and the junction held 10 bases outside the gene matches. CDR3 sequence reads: CAIALIAGTNEQFF. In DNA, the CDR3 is TGTGCCATCGCCTTGATAGCGGGGACAAATGAGCAGTTCTTC.